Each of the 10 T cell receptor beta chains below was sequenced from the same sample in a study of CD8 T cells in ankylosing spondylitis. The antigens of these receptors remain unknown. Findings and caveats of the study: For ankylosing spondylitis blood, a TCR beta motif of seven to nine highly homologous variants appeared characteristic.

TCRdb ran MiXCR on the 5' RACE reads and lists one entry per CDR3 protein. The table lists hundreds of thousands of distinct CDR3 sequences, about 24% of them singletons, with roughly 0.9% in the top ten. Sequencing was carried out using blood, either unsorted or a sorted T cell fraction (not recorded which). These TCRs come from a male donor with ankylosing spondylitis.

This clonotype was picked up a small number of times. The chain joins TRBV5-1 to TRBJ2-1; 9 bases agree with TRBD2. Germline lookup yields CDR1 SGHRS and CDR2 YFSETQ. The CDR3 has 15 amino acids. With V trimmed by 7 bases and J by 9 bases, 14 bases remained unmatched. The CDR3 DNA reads TGCGCCAGCCAAGTTAGCGGGAGTGTTACCCCTGAGCAGTTCTTC. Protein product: CASQVSGSVTPEQFF.

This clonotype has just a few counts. The CDR3 reads CASSQGGSYEQYV. Written as DNA, the CDR3 is TGTGCCAGCAGCCAAGGTGGAAGCTACGAGCAGTACGTC. The rearrangement uses TRBV14 and TRBJ2-7, with D hard to call. The V and J ends lost 1 base and 3 bases respectively, with 7 bases between them. The CDR3 contains 13 residues. Germline lookup yields CDR1 SGHDN and CDR2 FVKESK.

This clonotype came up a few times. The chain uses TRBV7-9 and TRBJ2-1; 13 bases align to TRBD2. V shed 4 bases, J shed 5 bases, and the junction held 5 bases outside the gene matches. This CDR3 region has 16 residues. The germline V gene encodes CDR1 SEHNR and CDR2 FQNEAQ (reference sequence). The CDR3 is CASSSKGTSGDNEQFF. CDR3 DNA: TGTGCCAGCAGCTCGAAAGGGACTAGCGGGGACAATGAGCAGTTCTTC. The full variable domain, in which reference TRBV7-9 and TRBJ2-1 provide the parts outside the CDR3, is DTGVSQNPRHKITKRGQNVTFRCDPISEHNRLYWYRQTLGQGPEFLTYFQNEAQLEKSRLLSDRFSAERPKGSFSTLEIQRTEQGDSAMYLCASSSKGTSGDNEQFFGPGTRLTVL.

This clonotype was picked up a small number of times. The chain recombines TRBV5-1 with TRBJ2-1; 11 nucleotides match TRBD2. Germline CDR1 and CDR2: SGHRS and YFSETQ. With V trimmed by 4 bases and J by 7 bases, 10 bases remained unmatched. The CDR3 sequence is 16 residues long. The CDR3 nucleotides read TGCGCCAGCAGCCCCTGGGTAGCGGGAGGGCGGAATGAGCAGTTCTTC. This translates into CASSPWVAGGRNEQFF.

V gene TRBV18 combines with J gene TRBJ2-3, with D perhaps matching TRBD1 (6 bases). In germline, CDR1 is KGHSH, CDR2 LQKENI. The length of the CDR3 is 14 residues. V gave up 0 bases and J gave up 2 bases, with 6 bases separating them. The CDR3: CASSPPGHTDTQYF. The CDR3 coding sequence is TGTGCCAGCTCACCACCGGGACACACAGATACGCAGTATTTT. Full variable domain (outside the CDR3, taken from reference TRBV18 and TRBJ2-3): NAGVMQNPRHLVRRRGQEARLRCSPMKGHSHVYWYRQLPEEGLKFMVYLQKENIIDESGMPKERFSAEFPKEGPSILRIQQVVRGDSAAYFCASSPPGHTDTQYFGPGTRLTVL.

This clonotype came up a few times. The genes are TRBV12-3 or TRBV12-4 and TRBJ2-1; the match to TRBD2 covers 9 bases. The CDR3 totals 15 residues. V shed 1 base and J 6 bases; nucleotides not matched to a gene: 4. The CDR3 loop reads CASSLGPSGVNEQFF. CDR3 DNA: TGTGCCAGCAGTTTAGGGCCTAGCGGGGTCAATGAGCAGTTCTTC.

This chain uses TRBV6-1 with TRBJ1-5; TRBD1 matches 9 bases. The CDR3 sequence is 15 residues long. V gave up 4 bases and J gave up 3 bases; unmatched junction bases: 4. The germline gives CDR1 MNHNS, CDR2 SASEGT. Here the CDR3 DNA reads TGTGCCAGCAGTGCGACAGGGGGACCCAATCAGCCCCAGCATTTT. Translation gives CASSATGGPNQPQHF.

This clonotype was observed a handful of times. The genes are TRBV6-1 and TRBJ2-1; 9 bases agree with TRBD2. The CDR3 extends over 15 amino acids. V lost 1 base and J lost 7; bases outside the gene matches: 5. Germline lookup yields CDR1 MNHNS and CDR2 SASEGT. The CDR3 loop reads CASSEGTSALNEQFF. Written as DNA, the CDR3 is TGTGCCAGCAGTGAAGGGACTAGCGCATTGAATGAGCAGTTCTTC.

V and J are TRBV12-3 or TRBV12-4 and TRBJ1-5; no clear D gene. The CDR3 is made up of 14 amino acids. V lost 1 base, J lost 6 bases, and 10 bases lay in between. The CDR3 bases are TGTGCCAGCAGTTTAGGGCCGCAGCGTCAGCCCCAGCATTTT. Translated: CASSLGPQRQPQHF.

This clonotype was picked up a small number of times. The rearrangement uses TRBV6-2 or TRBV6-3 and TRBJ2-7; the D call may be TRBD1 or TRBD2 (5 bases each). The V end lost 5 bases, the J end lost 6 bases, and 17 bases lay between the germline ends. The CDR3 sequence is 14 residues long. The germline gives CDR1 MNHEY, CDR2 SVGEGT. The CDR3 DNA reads TGTGCCAGCAGTACCAGGGACGCCGGCCGCGAGCAGTACTTC. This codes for CASSTRDAGREQYF.